Listed here are 4 T cell receptor beta chains from one sample, sequenced in a study of identical twins. MiXCR, applied by TCRdb to the 5' RACE reads, yields one record per CDR3 protein. The sample records under 250,000 distinct CDR3 sequences, roughly a tenth being singletons. Sample: memory (CD45RO+) T cells sorted from blood. These receptor sequences come from a woman aged 18-29 years in good health.

The chain couples TRBV20-1 to TRBJ2-7, with TRBD1 identical over 10 bases. CDR3 size: 14 residues. The germline CDR1 and CDR2 sequences are DFQATT and SNEGSKA (reference sequence). J gave up 7 bases and V 5 bases, and 11 bases lay outside the gene matches. The CDR3 sequence is CSAFRQGASGEQYF. The CDR3 DNA sequence: TGCAGTGCTTTTAGACAGGGGGCTTCTGGTGAGCAGTACTTC.

This sequence joins TRBV6-5 and TRBJ2-2; the D gene is possibly TRBD1 (6 bases). CDR3 length equals 14 residues. V was trimmed by 4 bases and J by 8 bases, leaving 14 bases between them. In germline, CDR1 is MNHEY, CDR2 SVGAGI. Written as DNA, the CDR3 is TGTGCCAGCAGTTCGCAGGGGCGGCCAGGGGAGCTGTTTTTT. This sequence encodes CASSSQGRPGELFF.

The V and J genes are TRBV5-1 and TRBJ2-3; 7 bases agree with TRBD2. From germline, CDR1 is SGHRS and CDR2 YFSETQ. V gave up 5 bases and J gave up 2 bases; unmatched junction bases: 5. The CDR3 is 14 residues long. The CDR3 nucleotides read TGCGCCAGCAGGGACGGGGGGTCCACAGATACGCAGTATTTT. Its protein product is CASRDGGSTDTQYF.

This clonotype appeared a few times. The J gene is TRBJ2-3, the V gene TRBV4-1; 8 bases agree with TRBD2. This CDR3 comprises 15 residues. The J segment lost 5 bases and the V segment lost 1 base, leaving 5 bases of the junction unmatched. The germline CDR1 and CDR2 sequences are MGHRA and YSYEKL. CDR3 in amino acids: CASSQAWAGGDTQYF. The DNA of the CDR3 is TGCGCCAGCAGCCAAGCGTGGGCGGGAGGAGATACGCAGTATTTT.